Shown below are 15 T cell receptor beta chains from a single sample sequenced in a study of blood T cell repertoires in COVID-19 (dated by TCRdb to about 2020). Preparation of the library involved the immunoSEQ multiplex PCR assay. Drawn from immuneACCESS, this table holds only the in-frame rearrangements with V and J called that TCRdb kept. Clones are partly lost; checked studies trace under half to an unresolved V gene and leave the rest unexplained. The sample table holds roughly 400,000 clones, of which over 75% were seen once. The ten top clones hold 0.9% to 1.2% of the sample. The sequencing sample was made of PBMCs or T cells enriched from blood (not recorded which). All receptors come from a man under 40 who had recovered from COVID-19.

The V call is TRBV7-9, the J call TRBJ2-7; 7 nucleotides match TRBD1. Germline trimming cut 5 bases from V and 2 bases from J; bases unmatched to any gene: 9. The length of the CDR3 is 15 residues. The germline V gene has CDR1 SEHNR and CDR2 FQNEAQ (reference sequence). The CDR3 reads CASSQRQGPTYEQYF. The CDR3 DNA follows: TGTGCCAGCAGCCAACGACAGGGACCTACCTACGAGCAGTACTTC. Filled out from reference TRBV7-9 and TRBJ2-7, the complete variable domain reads DTGVSQNPRHKITKRGQNVTFRCDPISEHNRLYWYRQTLGQGPEFLTYFQNEAQLEKSRLLSDRFSAERPKGSFSTLEIQRTEQGDSAMYLCASSQRQGPTYEQYFGPGTRLTVT.

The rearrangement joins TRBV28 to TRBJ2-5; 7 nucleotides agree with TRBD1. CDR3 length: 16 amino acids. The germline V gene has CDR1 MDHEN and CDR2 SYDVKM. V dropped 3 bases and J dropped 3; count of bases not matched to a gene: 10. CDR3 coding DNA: TGTGCCAGCAGTTTTGTTTGGGGAGACAGGGAAGAGACCCAGTACTTC. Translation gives CASSFVWGDREETQYF. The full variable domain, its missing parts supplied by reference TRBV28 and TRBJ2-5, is DVKVTQSSRYLVKRTGEKVFLECVQDMDHENMFWYRQDPGLGLRLIYFSYDVKMKEKGDIPEGYSVSREKKERFSLILESASTNQTSMYLCASSFVWGDREETQYFGPGTRLLVL.

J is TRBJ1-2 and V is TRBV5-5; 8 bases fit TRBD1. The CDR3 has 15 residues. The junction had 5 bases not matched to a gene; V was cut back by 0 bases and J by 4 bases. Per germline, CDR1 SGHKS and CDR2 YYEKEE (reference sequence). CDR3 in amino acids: CASSLGQGASYGYTF. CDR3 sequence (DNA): TGTGCCAGCAGCTTGGGGCAGGGGGCCAGCTATGGCTACACCTTC. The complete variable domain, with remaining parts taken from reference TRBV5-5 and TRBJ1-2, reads DAGVTQSPTHLIKTRGQQVTLRCSPISGHKSVSWYQQVLGQGPQFIFQYYEKEERGRGNFPDRFSARQFPNYSSELNVNALLLGDSALYLCASSLGQGASYGYTFGSGTRLTVV.

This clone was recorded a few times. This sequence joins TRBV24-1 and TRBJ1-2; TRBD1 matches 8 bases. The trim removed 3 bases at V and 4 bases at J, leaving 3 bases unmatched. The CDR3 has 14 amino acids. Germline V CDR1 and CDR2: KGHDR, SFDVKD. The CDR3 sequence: CATSDEGQVYGYTF. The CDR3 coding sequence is TGTGCCACCAGTGATGAGGGACAGGTCTATGGCTACACCTTC.

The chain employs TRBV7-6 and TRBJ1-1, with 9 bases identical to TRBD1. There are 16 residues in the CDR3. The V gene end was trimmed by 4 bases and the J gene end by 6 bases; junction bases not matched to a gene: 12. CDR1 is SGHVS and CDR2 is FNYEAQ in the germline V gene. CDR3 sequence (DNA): TGTGCCAGCAGCTCATCACAGGGGGCGCTGGGCGCTGAAGCTTTCTTT. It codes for CASSSSQGALGAEAFF.

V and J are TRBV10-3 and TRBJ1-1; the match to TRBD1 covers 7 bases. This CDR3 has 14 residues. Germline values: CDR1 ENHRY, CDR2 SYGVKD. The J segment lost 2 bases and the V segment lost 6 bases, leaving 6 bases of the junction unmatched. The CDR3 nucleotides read TGTGCCATCAGCTCGACAGGGACCAACACTGAAGCTTTCTTT. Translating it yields CAISSTGTNTEAFF.

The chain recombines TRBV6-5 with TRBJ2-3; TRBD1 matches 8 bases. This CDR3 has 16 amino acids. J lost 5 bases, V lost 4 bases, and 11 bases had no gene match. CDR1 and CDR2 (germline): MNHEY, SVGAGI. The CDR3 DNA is TGTGCCAGCAGTTCCATTATTGGACAGGGTTTAGATACGCAGTATTTT. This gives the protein CASSSIIGQGLDTQYF.

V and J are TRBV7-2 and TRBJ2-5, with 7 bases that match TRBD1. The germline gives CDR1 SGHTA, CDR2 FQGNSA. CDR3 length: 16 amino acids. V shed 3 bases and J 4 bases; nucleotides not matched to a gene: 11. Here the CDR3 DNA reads TGTGCCAGCAGCTTCCCGACAGGGTCTGGTGGAGAGACCCAGTACTTC. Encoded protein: CASSFPTGSGGETQYF.

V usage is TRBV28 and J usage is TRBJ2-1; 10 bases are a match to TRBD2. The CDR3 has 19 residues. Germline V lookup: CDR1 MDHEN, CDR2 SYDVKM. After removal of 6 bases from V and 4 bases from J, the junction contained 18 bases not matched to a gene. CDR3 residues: CASSETVASGSLRYNEQFF. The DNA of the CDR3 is TGTGCCAGCAGCGAAACGGTGGCTAGCGGGAGTTTACGTTACAATGAGCAGTTCTTC.

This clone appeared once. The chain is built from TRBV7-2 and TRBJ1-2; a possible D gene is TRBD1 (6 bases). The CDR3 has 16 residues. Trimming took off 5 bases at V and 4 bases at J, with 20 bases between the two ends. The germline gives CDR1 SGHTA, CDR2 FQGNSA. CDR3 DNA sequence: TGTGCCAGCAGCCCCGATACCGGGACACACTTCTATGGCTACACCTTC. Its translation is CASSPDTGTHFYGYTF. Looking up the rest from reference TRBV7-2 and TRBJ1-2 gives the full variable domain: GAGVSQSPSNKVTEKGKDVELRCDPISGHTALYWYRQSLGQGLEFLIYFQGNSAPDKSGLPSDRFSAERTGGSVSTLTIQRTQQEDSAVYLCASSPDTGTHFYGYTFGSGTRLTVV.

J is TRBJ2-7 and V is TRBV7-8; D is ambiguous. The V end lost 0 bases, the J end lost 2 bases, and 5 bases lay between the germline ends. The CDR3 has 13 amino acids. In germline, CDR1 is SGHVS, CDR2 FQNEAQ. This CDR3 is CASSLASTYEQYF. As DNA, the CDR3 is TGTGCCAGCAGCTTAGCGAGTACCTACGAGCAGTACTTC.

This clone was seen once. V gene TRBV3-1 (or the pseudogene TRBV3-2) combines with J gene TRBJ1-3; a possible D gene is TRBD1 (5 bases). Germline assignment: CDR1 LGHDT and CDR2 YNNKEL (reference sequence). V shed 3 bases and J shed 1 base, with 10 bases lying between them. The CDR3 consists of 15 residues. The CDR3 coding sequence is TGTGCCAGCAGCCATGGCAGGGCTTCTGGAAACACCATATATTTT. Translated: CASSHGRASGNTIYF.

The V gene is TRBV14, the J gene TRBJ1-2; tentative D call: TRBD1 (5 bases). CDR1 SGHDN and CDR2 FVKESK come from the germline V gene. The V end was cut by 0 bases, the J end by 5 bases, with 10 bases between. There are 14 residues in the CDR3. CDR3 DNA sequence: TGTGCCAGCAGCCAAGATTCGACAGTTTATGGCTACACCTTC. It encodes CASSQDSTVYGYTF.

CDR3 region: CASTVGGTNTGELFF. In nucleotides, the CDR3 is TGTGCCAGCACCGTCGGGGGAACGAACACCGGGGAGCTGTTTTTT. The chain is built from TRBV9 and TRBJ2-2; TRBD2 might be the D (6 bases). Germline CDR1 reads SGDLS; CDR2 reads YYNGEE. The CDR3 consists of 15 residues. V was pared by 6 bases and J by 0 bases, with 12 bases between.

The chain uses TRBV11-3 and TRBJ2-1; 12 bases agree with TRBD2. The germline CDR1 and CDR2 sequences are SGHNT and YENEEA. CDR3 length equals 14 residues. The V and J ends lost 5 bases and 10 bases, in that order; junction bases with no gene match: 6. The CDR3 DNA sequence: TGTGCCAGCAGCGCGGGACTAGCGGGTGGCGAGCAGTTCTTC. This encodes CASSAGLAGGEQFF.